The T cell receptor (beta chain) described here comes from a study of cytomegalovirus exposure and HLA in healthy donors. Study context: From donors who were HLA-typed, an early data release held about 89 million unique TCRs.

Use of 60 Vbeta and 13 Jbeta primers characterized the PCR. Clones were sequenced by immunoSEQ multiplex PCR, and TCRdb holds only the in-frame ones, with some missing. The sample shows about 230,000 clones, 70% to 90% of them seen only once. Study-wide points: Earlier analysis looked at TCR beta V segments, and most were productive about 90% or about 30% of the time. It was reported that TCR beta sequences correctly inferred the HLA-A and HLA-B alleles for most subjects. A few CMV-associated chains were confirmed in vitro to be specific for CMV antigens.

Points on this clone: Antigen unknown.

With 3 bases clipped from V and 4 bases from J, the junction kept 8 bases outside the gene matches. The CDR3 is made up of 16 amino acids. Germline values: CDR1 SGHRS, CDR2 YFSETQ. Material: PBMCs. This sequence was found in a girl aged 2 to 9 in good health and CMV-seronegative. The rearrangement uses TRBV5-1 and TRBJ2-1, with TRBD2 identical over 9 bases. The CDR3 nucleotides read TGCGCCAGCAGCTCCACCCCTAGCGGGGCTTACAATGAGCAGTTCTTC. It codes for CASSSTPSGAYNEQFF.